This record covers a single TCR beta chain. This sample is drawn from a study of PD-L1 blockade in urothelial cancer. Background on the study: Blood analysis occurred 3 weeks (second dose) and 6 weeks after treatment start.

Every PCR got spiked synthetic TCR analog templates. Produced via immunoSEQ multiplex PCR; TCRdb's table is partial and in-frame only. The sample yields around 80,000 clones, 75% to 95% seen once. Trimming cost V 5 bases and J 6 bases, with 17 bases left between them. In germline, CDR1 is LNHDA, CDR2 SQIVND (reference sequence). The CDR3 contains 15 residues. Stated time point: peripheral blood 6 weeks after treatment start. This specimen consisted of PBMCs, obtained around atezolizumab (anti-PD-L1) treatment. The clonotype was recovered from a woman older than 75 with urothelial cancer. The V gene is TRBV19, the J gene TRBJ2-1; a weak D match, TRBD2 (6 bases). The CDR3 is CASSALAPLGNEQFF. In DNA, the CDR3 is TGTGCCAGTAGTGCCCTAGCGCCGTTGGGCAATGAGCAGTTCTTC.